Listed here is a single TCR beta chain. Germline CDR1 and CDR2: GTSNPN and SVGIG (reference sequence). The CDR3 has 12 residues. V lost 0 bases and J 7 bases, leaving 6 bases between the germline ends. The PCR template was genomic DNA. A primer set of 30 forward and 13 reverse primers amplified the CDR3. TCRdb analysed the multiplex PCR reads with MiXCR anew, one entry per CDR3 protein. The sample shows about 270,000 distinct CDR3 sequences, roughly 44% of them seen only once. Each participant gave approximately 9.1 milliliters of peripheral blood. The entry originates in a study of type 1 and type 2 diabetes patients. Study as a whole: The cohort mixed type 1 diabetes, type 2 diabetes and nondiabetic donors.

The sample comprised peripheral blood mononuclear cells (PBMCs). The chain employs TRBV30 and TRBJ1-4; no clear D gene. This clonotype originated in a man between 18 and 35 years old with type 2 diabetes. The CDR3 is CAWSVPGEKLFF. As DNA, the CDR3 is TGTGCCTGGAGTGTTCCGGGTGAAAAACTGTTTTTT.